This T cell receptor (beta chain) derives from a study of a mutant IDH1 vaccine in newly diagnosed glioma. Findings and limits, study-wide: The study observed vaccine-induced immune responses in roughly 93% of patients.

Time point reported: week 23, last vaccination. The content of each vaccine dose was 300 ug of mutant IDH1 20-mer peptide, and topical imiquimod accompanied it. Those who donated had recent WHO grade 3 or 4 IDH1-mutant, ATRX-lost astrocytomas. As for this clone: Its antigen is still unknown.

The table came from immunoSEQ multiplex PCR; TCRdb's copy has only in-frame clones and leaves some out. The data hold 60,000 or so clones, with 70% to 90% observed a single time. Germline V CDR1 and CDR2: MNHEY, SMNVEV (reference sequence). The CDR3 consists of 15 residues. Trimming removed 3 bases at V and 5 bases at J, with 16 bases between. This sample comprised PBMCs, obtained from a glioma patient whose treatment included an IDH1 peptide vaccine. The origin of this receptor is a man between 25 and 39 years old with glioma. The gene calls are TRBV27 and TRBJ1-1; no reliable D call. As DNA, the CDR3 is TGTGCCAGCAGTTTGCCCTGGGAGGGCAGGACTGAAGCTTTCTTT. Its protein is CASSLPWEGRTEAFF.